The count of the clone carrying this TCR beta chain is one. The ends lost 0 bases at V and 0 bases at J; junction bases unmatched: 6. CDR3 length: 19 amino acids. Germline V gene lookup returns CDR1 KGHSH and CDR2 LQKENI. The data belong to a study of blood T cell repertoires in COVID-19. The overall study: Samples representing acute and convalescent COVID-19 were sourced from the United States, Italy and Spain.

In the authors' workflow: Researchers report that nucleated cell counts were estimated from reference gene primer amplification. Libraries were prepared by immunoSEQ multiplex PCR; TCRdb keeps only in-frame clonotypes and omits some of them. V and J calls and clone size are those listed in that table; D and trimming were worked out from the DNA. The sample has some 99,000 clones; about nine tenths are singletons. The source of this sequence is a human donor in a cohort sampled during active COVID-19. The V gene is TRBV18, the J gene TRBJ2-1; 12 bases are a match to TRBD2. Sequencing used peripheral blood. CDR3 in DNA: TGTGCCAGCTCACCACCGGTGACTAGCGGGGGCCTCTCCTACAATGAGCAGTTCTTC. Translating it yields CASSPPVTSGGLSYNEQFF.